The 32 T cell receptor beta chains given below trace back to one sample, sequenced in a study of cytomegalovirus exposure and HLA in healthy donors. PCR employed 60 Vbeta and 13 Jbeta primers. TCRdb keeps only in-frame clones here, not all; method: immunoSEQ multiplex PCR. The sample includes 120,000 to 150,000 clones. The sample taken for sequencing was PBMCs. The receptors here all came from a woman aged 45 to 65 in good health and CMV-seronegative.

V gene TRBV9 combines with J gene TRBJ1-2, with D tentatively TRBD1 (6 bases). V gave up 4 bases and J gave up 2 bases, with 12 bases separating them. The CDR3 covers 14 residues. The germline V gene has CDR1 SGDLS and CDR2 YYNGEE. CDR3 nucleotides: TGTGCCAGCAGCCTTACTACAGGGAACTATGGCTACACCTTC. Translated: CASSLTTGNYGYTF.

The chain combines TRBV13 with TRBJ2-1, with 11 bases identical to TRBD2. Germline V lookup: CDR1 PRHDT, CDR2 FYEKMQ (reference sequence). The CDR3 runs 14 residues. The junction had 2 bases not matched to a gene; V was cut back by 6 bases and J by 4 bases. CDR3 loop: CASRTSGVYNEQFF. The CDR3 coding sequence is TGTGCCAGCAGGACTAGCGGGGTTTACAATGAGCAGTTCTTC.

This rearrangement joins TRBV14 to TRBJ1-1; D not resolved. Germline V gene lookup returns CDR1 SGHDN and CDR2 FVKESK. V lost 1 base to trimming and J lost 1 base, with 4 bases between them. This CDR3 is 13 amino acids long. The chain's CDR3 is CASSQGANTEAFF. CDR3 bases: TGTGCCAGCAGCCAAGGGGCGAACACTGAAGCTTTCTTT. Based on the CDR3 plus reference TRBV14 and TRBJ1-1, the full variable domain is EAGVTQFPSHSVIEKGQTVTLRCDPISGHDNLYWYRRVMGKEIKFLLHFVKESKQDESGMPNNRFLAERTGGTYSTLKVQPAELEDSGVYFCASSQGANTEAFFGQGTRLTVV.

The chain joins TRBV5-1 to TRBJ2-5; 7 bases are shared with TRBD1. V lost 4 bases, J lost 2 bases, and 11 bases stayed unmatched. Germline V gene data show CDR1 as SGHRS and CDR2 as YFSETQ. CDR3 length: 16 residues. The CDR3, as DNA: TGCGCCAGCAGCCCACTTCGTGGGGACAGACAAGAGACCCAGTACTTC. This sequence encodes CASSPLRGDRQETQYF.

The genes are TRBV7-2 and TRBJ1-4, with D unclear. CDR1 and CDR2 (germline): SGHTA, FQGNSA. CDR3 length: 16 residues. V was clipped by 2 bases and J by 0 bases, with 10 bases between them. The CDR3 DNA is TGTGCCAGCAGCTTACGACCCCGGGCAACTAATGAAAAACTGTTTTTT. It encodes CASSLRPRATNEKLFF.

The chain has TRBV30 and TRBJ2-7, with 9 bases matching TRBD1. The CDR3 has 14 residues. CDR1 is GTSNPN, CDR2 SVGIG, per germline (reference sequence). Trimming at V came to 4 bases and at J to 6 bases, leaving 10 bases not matched to a gene. CDR3 residues: CAWTPRRTGAEQYF. CDR3 sequence (DNA): TGTGCCTGGACCCCTCGAAGGACAGGGGCCGAGCAGTACTTC.

The chain carries TRBV4-3 and TRBJ2-7; the D gene is possibly TRBD1 (6 bases). The CDR3 has 15 residues. CDR1 and CDR2 (germline): LGHNA, YSLEER. The germline V and J ends were trimmed by 3 bases and 2 bases, with 14 bases remaining between them. The CDR3 here is CASSHFSGQTYEQYF. The CDR3, as DNA: TGCGCCAGCAGCCACTTTTCCGGACAGACCTACGAGCAGTACTTC.

The rearrangement joins TRBV13 to TRBJ2-5; weak D call: TRBD2 (5 bases). Judging by the DNA end, TRBJ2-7 fits better; the J call may be wrong. Germline loops: CDR1 PRHDT, CDR2 FYEKMQ (reference sequence). CDR3 length: 14 amino acids. In DNA form, the CDR3 reads TGTGCCAGCAGCTTGGGAGACGACCTCTACGAGCAGTACTTC. Translated: CASSLGDDLYEQYF.

This sequence joins TRBV9 and TRBJ2-2, with 7 bases aligning to TRBD1. Germline V gives CDR1 SGDLS, CDR2 YYNGEE. The V segment lost 5 bases and the J segment 4 bases; nucleotides outside the gene matches: 8. The CDR3 contains 15 residues. CDR3 coding DNA: TGTGCCAGCAGTCCACGTGGGACAGTCACCGGGGAGCTGTTTTTT. This translates into CASSPRGTVTGELFF.

This chain links TRBV7-2 with TRBJ2-1; 8 positions match TRBD2. Germline V gene data show CDR1 as SGHTA and CDR2 as FQGNSA. The CDR3 covers 15 residues. V dropped 5 bases and J dropped 3; count of bases not matched to a gene: 6. For the CDR3, the DNA is TGTGCCAGCAGCCTCCAGCGGGGGCTCTACAATGAGCAGTTCTTC. Translation: CASSLQRGLYNEQFF. The complete variable domain, with remaining parts taken from reference TRBV7-2 and TRBJ2-1, reads GAGVSQSPSNKVTEKGKDVELRCDPISGHTALYWYRQSLGQGLEFLIYFQGNSAPDKSGLPSDRFSAERTGGSVSTLTIQRTQQEDSAVYLCASSLQRGLYNEQFFGPGTRLTVL.

The V call is TRBV6-5, the J call TRBJ2-7, with 15 positions matching TRBD2. The CDR3 is 15 amino acids. Germline CDR1 MNHEY, CDR2 SVGAGI. V shed 2 bases, J shed 4 bases, and the junction held 0 bases outside the gene matches. This CDR3 is CASSYGTSGRYEQYF. The CDR3 nucleotides read TGTGCCAGCAGTTACGGGACTAGCGGGAGGTACGAGCAGTACTTC.

The V gene is TRBV5-4, the J gene TRBJ1-1; D uncertain. Trimming took 0 bases from V and 1 from J, leaving 4 bases between them. The CDR3 consists of 13 residues. In germline, CDR1 is SGHNT, CDR2 YYREEE (reference sequence). The CDR3 loop is CASSLARNTEAFF. DNA of the CDR3: TGTGCCAGCAGCTTGGCCAGGAACACTGAAGCTTTCTTT.

The genes are TRBV18 and TRBJ2-5; weak D call: TRBD1 (8 bases). The V end was cut by 6 bases, the J end by 4 bases, with 18 bases between. The CDR3 contains 15 residues. Germline V gene data show CDR1 as KGHSH and CDR2 as LQKENI. CDR3 in amino acids: CASSPNRGGRETQYF. The CDR3 DNA reads TGTGCCAGCTCGCCCAACAGGGGGGGAAGAGAGACCCAGTACTTC.

This chain links TRBV19 with TRBJ2-1; 9 positions agree with TRBD1. After removal of 1 base from V and 6 bases from J, the junction contained 4 bases not matched to a gene. From germline, CDR1 is LNHDA and CDR2 SQIVND (reference sequence). The CDR3 loop spans 15 amino acids. For the CDR3, the DNA is TGTGCCAGTAGTATAGGACAGGGGGTAGGCAATGAGCAGTTCTTC. Protein sequence: CASSIGQGVGNEQFF.

V and J are TRBV27 and TRBJ1-1; the D is unclear. V gave up 5 bases and J gave up 4 bases, with 11 bases separating them. Germline V gene lookup returns CDR1 MNHEY and CDR2 SMNVEV (reference sequence). The CDR3 contains 13 residues. The CDR3 is CASSTDAGTEAFF. The CDR3 DNA reads TGTGCCAGCAGTACGGACGCGGGCACTGAAGCTTTCTTT.

The chain links TRBV28 to TRBJ1-3; D gene ambiguous. There are 14 residues in the CDR3. Trimming cost V 3 bases and J 4 bases, with 10 bases left between them. From germline, CDR1 is MDHEN and CDR2 SYDVKM. The CDR3 spells CASSFDLGGNTIYF. In DNA form, the CDR3 reads TGTGCCAGCAGTTTTGATTTGGGCGGAAACACCATATATTTT.

The J gene is TRBJ2-7, the V gene TRBV5-4; 7 nucleotides align to TRBD1. V was clipped by 1 base and J by 4 bases; unmatched bases: 5. Germline CDR1 is SGHNT and CDR2 is YYREEE (reference sequence). The CDR3 totals 14 residues. CDR3 amino acids: CASSLRGGGYEQYF. Here the CDR3 DNA reads TGTGCCAGCAGCTTGCGAGGGGGCGGGTACGAGCAGTACTTC.

The rearrangement joins TRBV5-1 to TRBJ2-7, with 7 bases identical to TRBD2. The CDR3 spans 16 residues. The germline CDR1 and CDR2 sequences are SGHRS and YFSETQ. V shed 3 bases, J shed 0 bases, and the junction held 9 bases outside the gene matches. The CDR3 loop is CASSSYSGPSSYEQYF. DNA of the CDR3: TGCGCCAGCAGCTCATATAGCGGGCCGAGCTCCTACGAGCAGTACTTC.

The CDR3 sequence: CASSLSASGAATDTQYF. DNA for the CDR3: TGTGCCAGCAGTTTATCGGCTAGCGGAGCGGCGACAGATACGCAGTATTTT. The J gene is TRBJ2-3, the V gene TRBV28; 7 bases are shared with TRBD2. Germline V CDR1 and CDR2: MDHEN, SYDVKM. Trimming took 1 base from V and 3 from J; bases not matched to a gene: 10. CDR3 size: 17 residues.

The chain carries TRBV20-1 and TRBJ1-1; 7 nucleotides line up with TRBD1. Per the germline V gene, CDR1 is DFQATT and CDR2 is SNEGSKA (reference sequence). J lost 6 bases, V lost 6 bases, and 4 bases had no gene match. The CDR3 is made up of 11 amino acids. As DNA, the CDR3 is TGCAGTGCCTATGACAGGGCTGAAGCTTTCTTT. Amino acids: CSAYDRAEAFF.

The chain is built from TRBV30 and TRBJ1-1; the match to TRBD1 covers 7 bases. CDR1 and CDR2 from the germline V gene are GTSNPN and SVGIG (reference sequence). Trimming at V came to 8 bases and at J to 2 bases, leaving 8 bases not matched to a gene. The CDR3 totals 13 residues. CDR3 in amino acids: CASRDSINTEAFF. The CDR3 DNA reads TGTGCCAGCCGGGACAGCATTAACACTGAAGCTTTCTTT.

The chain carries TRBV7-9 and TRBJ1-5, with TRBD1 matching over 8 bases. Germline CDR1 and CDR2: SEHNR and FQNEAQ (reference sequence). The V gene end was trimmed by 3 bases and the J gene end by 3 bases; junction bases not matched to a gene: 4. This CDR3 is built from 15 residues. The CDR3 loop reads CASSFGQGHNQPQHF. The CDR3 DNA sequence: TGTGCCAGCAGCTTCGGACAGGGCCACAATCAGCCCCAGCATTTT.

The chain recombines TRBV4-3 with TRBJ1-4; possibly TRBD1 for D (5 bases). Deletions cut 3 bases from V and 4 bases from J, with 9 bases between. The germline gives CDR1 LGHNA, CDR2 YSLEER. The CDR3 runs 14 residues. The CDR3 bases are TGCGCCAGCAGCCACCAGGGTAGTAATGAAAAACTGTTTTTT. It is translated as CASSHQGSNEKLFF.

V usage is TRBV5-5 and J usage is TRBJ1-2, with TRBD1 as a possible D gene (6 bases). V dropped 0 bases and J dropped 4 bases, with 13 bases sitting between them. Germline lookup yields CDR1 SGHKS and CDR2 YYEKEE (reference sequence). The CDR3 spans 15 residues. This CDR3 reads CASSLEAGVRYGYTF. CDR3 DNA sequence: TGTGCCAGCAGCTTGGAAGCAGGGGTTCGCTATGGCTACACCTTC.

The rearrangement uses TRBV4-1 and TRBJ1-5; the D gene is possibly TRBD1 (5 bases). CDR3 size: 15 residues. Between the trimmed V and J ends, which lost 4 bases and 6 bases, there was a span of 16 bases. Germline V gene sequence: CDR1 MGHRA, CDR2 YSYEKL. CDR3 region: CASSPREGWGQPQHF. CDR3 nucleotide sequence: TGCGCCAGCAGCCCCAGGGAGGGATGGGGTCAGCCCCAGCATTTT.

The genes are TRBV2 and TRBJ2-1; possible D gene TRBD2, 6 bases. Deletions cut 4 bases from V and 5 bases from J, with 18 bases between. CDR3 size: 16 residues. Germline V CDR1 and CDR2: SNHLY, FYNNEI. The CDR3 region is CASSGGRGRPDNEQFF. The DNA of the CDR3 is TGTGCCAGCAGTGGAGGGCGGGGTCGTCCTGACAATGAGCAGTTCTTC.

V and J are TRBV5-1 and TRBJ2-1; 9 bases are a match to TRBD2. The CDR3 is 18 amino acids. Germline V lookup: CDR1 SGHRS, CDR2 YFSETQ. The trim removed 0 bases at V and 11 bases at J, leaving 18 bases unmatched. The CDR3 region has the DNA TGCGCCAGCAGCTTGGAGGGTAGCGGGGGCCTCATACCTAGTCAGCAGTTCTTC. Translating it yields CASSLEGSGGLIPSQQFF.

The V call is TRBV7-9, the J call TRBJ1-5; no clear D gene. Germline V lookup: CDR1 SEHNR, CDR2 FQNEAQ (reference sequence). Trimming took off 1 base at V and 4 bases at J, with 8 bases between the two ends. CDR3 length: 14 residues. In nucleotides, the CDR3 is TGTGCCAGCAGCTTAGGGGCCCAAAATCAGCCCCAGCATTTT. Translation gives CASSLGAQNQPQHF. The whole variable domain, filled in from reference TRBV7-9 and TRBJ1-5, reads DTGVSQNPRHKITKRGQNVTFRCDPISEHNRLYWYRQTLGQGPEFLTYFQNEAQLEKSRLLSDRFSAERPKGSFSTLEIQRTEQGDSAMYLCASSLGAQNQPQHFGDGTRLSIL.

The rearrangement links TRBV7-3 to TRBJ1-6; D gene uncertain. V dropped 2 bases and J dropped 7 bases, with 6 bases sitting between them. This CDR3 is 13 amino acids long. The germline gives CDR1 SGHTA, CDR2 FQGTGA. CDR3 protein: CASSLDGNSPLHF. CDR3 nucleotide sequence: TGTGCCAGCAGCTTAGACGGGAATTCACCCCTCCACTTT.

The gene calls are TRBV30 and TRBJ1-3; possibly TRBD1 for D (5 bases). Trimming took 0 bases from V and 1 from J, leaving 13 bases between them. Germline loops: CDR1 GTSNPN, CDR2 SVGIG (reference sequence). This CDR3 region has 16 residues. CDR3 amino acids: CAWSVRAGLSGNTIYF. The CDR3 nucleotides read TGTGCCTGGAGTGTTCGGGCAGGGCTTTCTGGAAACACCATATATTTT.

The V call is TRBV30, the J call TRBJ1-2; D remains unclear. The length of the CDR3 is 13 residues. In germline, CDR1 is GTSNPN, CDR2 SVGIG (reference sequence). V was pared by 4 bases and J by 5 bases, with 14 bases between. CDR3 sequence reads: CAWTEERPYGYTF. The CDR3 DNA sequence: TGTGCCTGGACCGAGGAAAGACCATATGGCTACACCTTC. Full variable domain (rest looked up from reference TRBV30 and TRBJ1-2): SQTIHQWPATLVQPVGSPLSLECTVEGTSNPNLYWYRQAAGRGLQLLFYSVGIGQISSEVPQNLSASRPQDRQFILSSKKLLLSDSGFYLCAWTEERPYGYTFGSGTRLTVV.

This chain links TRBV28 with TRBJ2-7; 7 nucleotides agree with TRBD2. This CDR3 is built from 16 residues. The V and J ends lost 5 bases and 0 bases, in that order; junction bases with no gene match: 10. The germline CDR1 and CDR2 sequences are MDHEN and SYDVKM. The CDR3 region has the DNA TGTGCCAGCAGTCCGAGGGGCGGGAGATCCTCCTACGAGCAGTACTTC. This translates into CASSPRGGRSSYEQYF.